The subject of this entry is one T cell receptor (beta chain). This specimen belongs to a study of blood T cell repertoires in COVID-19. Overall study: Collection of acute and convalescent COVID-19 samples took place in the United States, Italy and Spain. In each case, the material was cDNA or gDNA derived from T cells, B-cell-depleted T cells, or PBMCs.

In the authors' methods: The authors estimated nucleated cell counts from reference gene primer amplification. The repertoire was sequenced with immunoSEQ multiplex PCR; TCRdb's copy has only in-frame clones and lacks some. That table supplies the V and J calls and clone size; D and trimming were determined from the DNA. The profile shows some 72,000 clones, about 90% of them singletons. V dropped 3 bases and J dropped 2 bases, with 11 bases sitting between them. CDR1 and CDR2 (germline): MDHEN, SYDVKM. CDR3 length equals 14 residues. The chain recombines TRBV28 with TRBJ2-7; possibly TRBD2 for D (6 bases). The source of this sequence is a man aged 45 to 65 with active COVID-19. The sequenced material came from peripheral blood. The CDR3 DNA is TGTGCCAGCAGTTTCGGGGGTCTGCCCTACGAGCAGTACTTC. Translated: CASSFGGLPYEQYF.